Shown below are 24 T cell receptor beta chains from a single sample sequenced in a study of T cells in localized non-small cell lung cancer. Assay: immunoSEQ multiplex PCR; the TCRdb copy retains only in-frame clones and omits some. This sample yields about 23,000 clones, of which approximately 90% are seen a single time; less than 8.5% belongs to the top ten. This material consisted of peripheral blood, taken before any cancer treatment. The source is a woman aged 40 to 75 with stage I lung adenocarcinoma.

This clone was recorded once. V and J are TRBV28 and TRBJ1-5, with unresolved D. CDR1 is MDHEN, CDR2 SYDVKM, per germline. This CDR3 spans 14 amino acids. Trimming pared 9 bases from V and 8 bases from J, leaving 20 bases between. CDR3 DNA sequence: TGTGCCAGTTCCCTTTCCGGACTGAACGAGCCCCAGCATTTT. Protein sequence: CASSLSGLNEPQHF. Looking up the rest from reference TRBV28 and TRBJ1-5 gives the full variable domain: DVKVTQSSRYLVKRTGEKVFLECVQDMDHENMFWYRQDPGLGLRLIYFSYDVKMKEKGDIPEGYSVSREKKERFSLILESASTNQTSMYLCASSLSGLNEPQHFGDGTRLSIL.

The rearrangement joins TRBV5-1 to TRBJ1-1; 7 nucleotides agree with TRBD1. Germline CDR1 SGHRS, CDR2 YFSETQ. This CDR3 has 17 amino acids. V dropped 3 bases and J dropped 1; count of bases not matched to a gene: 12. CDR3 region: CASSSWTGAIGNTEAFF. The CDR3 DNA reads as TGCGCCAGCAGCTCTTGGACAGGAGCTATAGGGAACACTGAAGCTTTCTTT.

In DNA form, the CDR3 reads TGTGCCAGCAGCCGGGGGGTTACGCAGTATTTT. This sequence encodes CASSRGVTQYF. The rearrangement uses TRBV13 and TRBJ2-3, with 7 bases identical to TRBD2. The CDR3 runs 11 residues. V shed 5 bases and J 8 bases; nucleotides not matched to a gene: 1. Germline V gene sequence: CDR1 PRHDT, CDR2 FYEKMQ (reference sequence).

The chain joins TRBV5-5 to TRBJ1-1; TRBD1 might be the D (6 bases). Trimming pared 4 bases from V and 7 bases from J, leaving 20 bases between. Germline V CDR1 and CDR2: SGHKS, YYEKEE (reference sequence). There are 15 residues in the CDR3. Here the CDR3 reads CASSLPSGDLDEAFF. The CDR3 DNA reads TGTGCCAGCAGCCTGCCCTCAGGGGATCTCGATGAAGCTTTCTTT.

About this clone: Since the CDR3 does not end with the conserved phenylalanine or tryptophan, this likely comes from a read error. This chain joins TRBV6-6 and TRBJ1-2; 7 bases are a match to TRBD1. Losses at the gene ends were 5 bases for V and 7 bases for J; bases not matched to a gene: 7. Per the germline V gene, CDR1 is MNHNY and CDR2 is SVGAGI (reference sequence). There are 13 residues in the CDR3. This chain's CDR3 is CASSPTGEGGYTL. CDR3 in DNA: TGTGCCAGCAGTCCCACAGGGGAAGGTGGCTACACCCTC.

This clone has a single count. This chain joins TRBV28 and TRBJ2-2; possibly TRBD1 for D (5 bases). Germline V gene sequence: CDR1 MDHEN, CDR2 SYDVKM. Trimming pared 4 bases from V and 4 bases from J, leaving 13 bases between. This CDR3 is built from 15 residues. The CDR3 loop reads CASSSTGRATGELFF. In DNA, the CDR3 is TGTGCCAGCAGTTCTACAGGTCGCGCCACCGGGGAGCTGTTTTTT.

The rearrangement uses TRBV19 and TRBJ2-7; 11 positions agree with TRBD1. Looked up from germline, CDR1 is LNHDA and CDR2 is SQIVND (reference sequence). Germline trimming cut 3 bases from V and 3 bases from J; bases unmatched to any gene: 1. The CDR3 runs to 14 residues. For the CDR3, the DNA is TGTGCCAGTAGTATGGGGACAGGGGGCTACGAGCAGTACTTC. It yields the protein CASSMGTGGYEQYF.

V and J are TRBV28 and TRBJ2-5; D is ambiguous. There are 12 residues in the CDR3. Germline CDR1 MDHEN, CDR2 SYDVKM. V was shortened by 10 bases and J by 5 bases, with 14 bases between the two germline ends. CDR3 in amino acids: CATHTKYETQYF. In DNA, the CDR3 is TGTGCCACCCACACAAAGTACGAGACCCAGTACTTC.

This rearrangement joins TRBV27 to TRBJ2-7; TRBD1 matches 7 bases. The CDR3 is 14 amino acids. CDR1 and CDR2 (germline): MNHEY, SMNVEV (reference sequence). J lost 0 bases, V lost 6 bases, and 5 bases had no gene match. The CDR3 sequence is CASSGQASSYEQYF. In nucleotides, the CDR3 is TGTGCCAGCAGCGGACAGGCGAGCTCCTACGAGCAGTACTTC.

The chain couples TRBV5-4 to TRBJ2-5; perhaps TRBD2 as D (6 bases). Germline CDR1 is SGHNT and CDR2 is YYREEE (reference sequence). The CDR3 has 14 amino acids. V shed 9 bases and J shed 5 bases, with 20 bases lying between them. CDR3 residues: CATSLGGGSETQYF. CDR3 DNA: TGTGCCACTTCCCTCGGAGGAGGGTCGGAGACCCAGTACTTC.

The V gene is TRBV6-1, the J gene TRBJ1-2; D unclear. This CDR3 is built from 14 residues. Deletions cut 0 bases from V and 5 bases from J, with 10 bases between. Germline V lookup: CDR1 MNHNS, CDR2 SASEGT. CDR3 DNA: TGTGCCAGCAGTGAAGCGCAAGGGATTTATGGCTACACCTTC. Translation gives CASSEAQGIYGYTF.

In DNA, the CDR3 is TGCGCCAGCAGTGAAGGAAGTGGACTAGCGTCCATTCAGTACTTC. It is translated as CASSEGSGLASIQYF. The chain uses TRBV10-1 and TRBJ2-4; 9 bases match TRBD2. J lost 9 bases, V lost 3 bases, and 9 bases had no gene match. The CDR3 contains 15 residues. Germline CDR1 WNHNN, CDR2 SYGVQD (reference sequence).

The rearrangement links TRBV5-4 to TRBJ2-3; D not resolved. V shed 1 base and J shed 2 bases, with 11 bases lying between them. CDR1 and CDR2 from the germline V gene are SGHNT and YYREEE (reference sequence). CDR3 size: 15 residues. CDR3 sequence: CASSLSLGPTDTQYF. The CDR3 DNA is TGTGCCAGCAGCTTGTCCTTAGGACCCACAGATACGCAGTATTTT.

The chain employs TRBV11-3 and TRBJ2-7; 7 bases are shared with TRBD1. Germline V gene sequence: CDR1 SGHNT, CDR2 YENEEA. The CDR3 is made up of 15 amino acids. V was clipped by 5 bases and J by 1 base; unmatched bases: 8. The CDR3 coding sequence is TGTGCCAGCAGCGATCGACAGGGTAGGTCCTACGAGCAGTACTTC. As protein: CASSDRQGRSYEQYF. The full variable domain, rest sourced from reference TRBV11-3 and TRBJ2-7, is EAGVVQSPRYKIIEKKQPVAFWCNPISGHNTLYWYLQNLGQGPELLIRYENEEAVDDSQLPKDRFSAERLKGVDSTLKIQPAELGDSAVYLCASSDRQGRSYEQYFGPGTRLTVT.

The V and J genes are TRBV7-6 and TRBJ2-1, with D uncertain. Germline V gene data show CDR1 as SGHVS and CDR2 as FNYEAQ. The CDR3 has 13 residues. Between the trimmed V and J ends, which lost 1 base and 10 bases, there was a span of 11 bases. CDR3 in DNA: TGTGCCAGCAGCTTAGGTAGGGTGACGGAGCAGTTCTTC. Encoded protein: CASSLGRVTEQFF.

The CDR3 nucleotides are TGTGCCAGCAGCTTAGAGAAGACTAGCGTCCCCACAGATACGCAGTATTTT. It translates to CASSLEKTSVPTDTQYF. The V gene is TRBV7-2, the J gene TRBJ2-3, with 8 nucleotides matching TRBD2. This CDR3 has 17 residues. The germline V gene encodes CDR1 SGHTA and CDR2 FQGNSA. V dropped 1 base and J dropped 2; count of bases not matched to a gene: 8.

The chain couples TRBV18 to TRBJ1-1; D is unclear. This CDR3 comprises 16 residues. The ends were cut back, 3 bases at V and 1 base at J, with 15 bases in the middle. CDR1 and CDR2 from the germline V gene are KGHSH and LQKENI. DNA for the CDR3: TGTGCCAGCTCACCGGGGAGAAGCCCAACGAACACTGAAGCTTTCTTT. Its protein product is CASSPGRSPTNTEAFF.

This chain uses TRBV4-3 with TRBJ2-5, with D perhaps TRBD1 (5 bases). V dropped 0 bases and J dropped 5 bases, with 13 bases sitting between them. CDR1 is LGHNA and CDR2 is YSLEER in the germline V gene. This CDR3 comprises 15 residues. The chain's CDR3 is CASSQEIWGRETQYF. CDR3 nucleotide sequence: TGCGCCAGCAGCCAAGAGATATGGGGCAGGGAGACCCAGTACTTC.

The rearrangement joins TRBV6-5 to TRBJ2-1; D unresolved. CDR1 and CDR2 (germline): MNHEY, SVGAGI. V dropped 5 bases and J dropped 10 bases, with 12 bases sitting between them. The CDR3 covers 12 residues. The CDR3 bases are TGTGCCAGCAGTCCGCAGAATTACGAGCAGTTCTTC. Its protein product is CASSPQNYEQFF.

The V call is TRBV30, the J call TRBJ1-4, with unresolved D. Trimming removed 4 bases from V and 8 bases from J, with 26 bases in between. Germline CDR1 reads GTSNPN; CDR2 reads SVGIG (reference sequence). The CDR3 extends over 17 amino acids. Written as DNA, the CDR3 is TGTGCCTGGACCAAGTCTCCCAAGCGCTCCGTAGGGGAAAAACTGTTTTTT. Encoded protein: CAWTKSPKRSVGEKLFF.

The CDR3 sequence: CASSLALTMADTQYF. The CDR3 nucleotides are TGTGCCAGCAGCTTAGCGTTGACTATGGCAGATACGCAGTATTTT. The V call is TRBV7-8, the J call TRBJ2-3, with D possibly being TRBD2 (5 bases). This CDR3 has 15 residues. Trimming cost V 0 bases and J 4 bases, with 11 bases left between them. CDR1 and CDR2 from the germline V gene are SGHVS and FQNEAQ.

Notes on this clone: This same CDR3 is encoded by further DNA sequences in the sample. The chain combines TRBV19 with TRBJ1-5, with D perhaps matching TRBD1 (6 bases). V shed 6 bases and J shed 6 bases, with 18 bases lying between them. Germline CDR1 and CDR2: LNHDA and SQIVND (reference sequence). The CDR3 has 15 amino acids. The CDR3 DNA is TGTGCCAGTAGCCTACAGGGCAGTTATCGTCAGCCCCAGCATTTT. Amino acids: CASSLQGSYRQPQHF.

The CDR3 DNA reads TGCGCCAGCAGCCTGGAGGCAGGCGGTCGATATGGCTACACCTTC. This encodes CASSLEAGGRYGYTF. The chain is built from TRBV5-1 and TRBJ1-2, with D unclear. CDR1 is SGHRS, CDR2 YFSETQ, per germline. V lost 4 bases to trimming and J lost 5 bases, with 18 bases between them. CDR3 length equals 15 residues.

The V gene is TRBV7-8, the J gene TRBJ2-5; D might be TRBD1 (5 bases). V lost 5 bases and J lost 6, with 22 bases in between. The CDR3 consists of 16 residues. Germline values: CDR1 SGHVS, CDR2 FQNEAQ. The CDR3 sequence: CASSPQGQGTMKTQYF. The CDR3 region has the DNA TGTGCCAGCAGCCCACAAGGGCAGGGTACGATGAAGACCCAGTACTTC.